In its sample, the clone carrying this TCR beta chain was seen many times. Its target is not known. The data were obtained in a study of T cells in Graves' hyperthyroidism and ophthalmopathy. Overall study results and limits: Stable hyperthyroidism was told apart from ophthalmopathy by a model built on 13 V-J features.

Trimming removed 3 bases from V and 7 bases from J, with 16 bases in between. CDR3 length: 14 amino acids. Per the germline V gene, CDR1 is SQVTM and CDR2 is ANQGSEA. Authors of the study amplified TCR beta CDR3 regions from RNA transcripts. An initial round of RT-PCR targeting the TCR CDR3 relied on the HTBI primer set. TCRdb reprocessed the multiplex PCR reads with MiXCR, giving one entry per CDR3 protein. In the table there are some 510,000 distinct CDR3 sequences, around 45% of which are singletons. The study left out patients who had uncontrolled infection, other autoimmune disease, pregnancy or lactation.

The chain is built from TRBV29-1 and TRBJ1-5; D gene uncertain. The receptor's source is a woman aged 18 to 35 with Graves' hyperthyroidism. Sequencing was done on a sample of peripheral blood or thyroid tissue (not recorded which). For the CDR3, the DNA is TGCAGCGTTGAGTTCGGACCTGGCGGCCAGCCCCAGCATTTT. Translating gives CSVEFGPGGQPQHF.